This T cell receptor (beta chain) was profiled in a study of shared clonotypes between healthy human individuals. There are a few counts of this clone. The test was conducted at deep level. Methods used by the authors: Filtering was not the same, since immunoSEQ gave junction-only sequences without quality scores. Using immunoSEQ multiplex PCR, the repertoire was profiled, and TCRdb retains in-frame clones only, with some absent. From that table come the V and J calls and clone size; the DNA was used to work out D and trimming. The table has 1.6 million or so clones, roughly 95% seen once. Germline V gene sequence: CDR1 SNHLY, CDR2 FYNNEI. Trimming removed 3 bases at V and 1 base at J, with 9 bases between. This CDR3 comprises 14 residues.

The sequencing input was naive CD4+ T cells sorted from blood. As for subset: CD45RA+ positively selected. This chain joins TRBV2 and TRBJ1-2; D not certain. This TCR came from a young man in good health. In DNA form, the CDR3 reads TGTGCCAGCAGTGAGCACAGTTATAACTATGGCTACACCTTC. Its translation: CASSEHSYNYGYTF.